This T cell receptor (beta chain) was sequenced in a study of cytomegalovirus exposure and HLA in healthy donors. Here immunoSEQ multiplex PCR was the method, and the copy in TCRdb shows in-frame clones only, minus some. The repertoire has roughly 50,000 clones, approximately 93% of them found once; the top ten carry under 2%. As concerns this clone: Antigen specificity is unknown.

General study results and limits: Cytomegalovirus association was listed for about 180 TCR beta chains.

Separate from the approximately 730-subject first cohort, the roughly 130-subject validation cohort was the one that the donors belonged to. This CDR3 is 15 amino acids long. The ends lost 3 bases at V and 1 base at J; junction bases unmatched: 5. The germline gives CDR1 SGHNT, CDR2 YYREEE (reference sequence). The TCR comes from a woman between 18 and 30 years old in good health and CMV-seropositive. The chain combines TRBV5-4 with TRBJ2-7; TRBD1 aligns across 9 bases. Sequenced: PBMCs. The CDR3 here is CASSSRQGDSYEQYF. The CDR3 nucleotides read TGTGCCAGCAGCTCCCGACAGGGGGATTCCTACGAGCAGTACTTC.